Listed below are T cell receptor beta chains from one sample, sequenced in a study of HIV-infected children after antiretroviral therapy interruption. TCRdb re-called the 3' RACE reads with MiXCR, one entry per CDR3 protein. The table has approximately 89,000 distinct CDR3 sequences, 5.5% to 8.5% seen once. This sample comprised CD45RA+ CD4+ T cells from PBMCs, pooled from several time points, obtained from a donor given antiretroviral therapy, either interrupted or continuous. The receptors here all came from a pool of human donors with HIV. The CDR3 runs from the conserved cysteine through the conserved F or W. The order of the fields is V gene, clone size, CDR3 protein. Clone size is not always given. Where it is, it says once, few, many or a class for expanded clones.

TRBV15	-	CATSRDRAANEKLFF
TRBV18	many	CASFTGLGANVLTF
TRBV10-2	many	CASSELGGQGTF
TRBV19	many	CASSIWLGYEQYF
TRBV9	-	CASSTPRAGAGYTEAFF
TRBV29-1	-	CSVETGADTQYF
TRBV20-1	-	CSARGARNTEAFF
TRBV6-1	many	CASRFAGTLYEQYF
TRBV5-1	many	CASSLDGGAYNEQFF
TRBV5-4	few	CASSLPGRLNLNTEAFF
TRBV29-1	many	CSSQGDGYTF
TRBV2	many	CASSGYLSPPSYEQYF
TRBV7-2	-	CASSRRDGNQPQHF
TRBV24-1	many	CATSDFGRDYGYTF
TRBV19	few	CASRTSGGQSYEQYF
TRBV14	many	CASSQTPGQYNEQFF
TRBV24-1	many	CATSDPSGVGNEQFF
TRBV6-5	-	CASSYSLVTDTQYF
TRBV5-1	few	CASSFTGTPSSYEQYF
TRBV14	many	CASSQGQIPNYGYTF
TRBV12-3/TRBV12-4	many	CASSFRTGRIYNEQFF
TRBV5-1	few	CASSPSPQGTSYNEQFF
TRBV7-9	many	CASSSRTRARKETQYF
TRBV5-1	many	CASSWGDGTGELFF
TRBV10-3	-	CAISDQWEGDYGYTF
TRBV30	many	CAWSPRSSGYTF
TRBV6-6	many	CASIGLLYNSPLHF
TRBV12-3/TRBV12-4	once	CASSLRRGQSEAFF
TRBV15	many	CATSLVDQPQHF
TRBV20-1	-	CSASTGVQEKLFF
TRBV29-1	-	CSVDHPRGDLYYEQFF
TRBV2	many	CASSEIAGENNEQFF
TRBV12-3/TRBV12-4	-	CASTPRAKNTGELFF
TRBV12-3/TRBV12-4	many	CASRLLAGGPRDEQFF
TRBV24-1	many	CATSGTDTQYF
TRBV5-1	many	CASSVGRGEQFF
TRBV11-1	many	CASNRGGGWNIQYF
TRBV2	-	CASSAGTGGNSPLHF
TRBV6-5	many	CASSGGGTQYF
TRBV6-5	many	CASSYSGLADVYEQYF
TRBV7-3	many	CASPLAASTYEQYF
TRBV14	few	CASSQPGQGASRGNTIYF
TRBV6-1	few	CASSDPPLTIDNNEQFF
TRBV27	many	CASSFLGGQNNEQFF
TRBV28	many	CVCATGTQAYEQYF
TRBV14	many	CASSQAGLAKNIQYF
TRBV15	-	CATSRERTGAVGTDTQYF
TRBV11-2	few	CASRPPGLGLINEQFF
TRBV5-1	many	CASRMGGLSTDTQYF
TRBV3-1	many	CASSPNTQGEQYF
TRBV12-3/TRBV12-4	-	CASSLSGPETQYF
TRBV19	many	CASSLRLNYYEQYF
TRBV29-1	-	CSVEGRLTYEQYF
TRBV18	few	CASSPPEGTGDEQYF
TRBV6-5	many	CASSSHRGRLNEQFF
TRBV9	-	CASSPHGGSYNEQFF
TRBV5-6	many	CASSLVGPDTEAFF
TRBV7-6	few	CASSFPWQGAMNTEAFF
TRBV5-1	many	CASSFQARTSTDTQYF
TRBV9	many	CASSGTRPNYGYTF